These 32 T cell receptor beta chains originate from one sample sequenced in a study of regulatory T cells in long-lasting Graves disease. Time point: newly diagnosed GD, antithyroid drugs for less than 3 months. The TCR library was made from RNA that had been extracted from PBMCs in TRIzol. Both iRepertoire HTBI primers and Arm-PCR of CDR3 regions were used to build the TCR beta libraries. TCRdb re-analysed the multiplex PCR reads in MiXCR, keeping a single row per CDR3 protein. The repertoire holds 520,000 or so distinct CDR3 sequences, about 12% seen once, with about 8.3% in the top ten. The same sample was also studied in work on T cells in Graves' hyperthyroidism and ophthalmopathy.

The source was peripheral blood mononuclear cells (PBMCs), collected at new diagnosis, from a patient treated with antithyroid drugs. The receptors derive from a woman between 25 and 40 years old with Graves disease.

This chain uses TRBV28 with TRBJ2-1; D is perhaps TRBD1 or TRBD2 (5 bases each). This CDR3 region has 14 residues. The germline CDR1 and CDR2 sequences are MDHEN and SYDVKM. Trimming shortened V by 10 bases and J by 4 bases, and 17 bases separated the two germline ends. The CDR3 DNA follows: TGTGCCACCCATCCGGGGACCCAATACAATGAGCAGTTCTTC. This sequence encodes CATHPGTQYNEQFF.

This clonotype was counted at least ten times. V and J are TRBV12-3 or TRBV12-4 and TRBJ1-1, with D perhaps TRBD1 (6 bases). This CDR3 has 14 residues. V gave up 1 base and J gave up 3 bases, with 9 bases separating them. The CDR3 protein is CASSLVAGDTEAFF. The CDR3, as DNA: TGTGCCAGCAGTTTAGTTGCAGGGGACACTGAAGCTTTCTTT.

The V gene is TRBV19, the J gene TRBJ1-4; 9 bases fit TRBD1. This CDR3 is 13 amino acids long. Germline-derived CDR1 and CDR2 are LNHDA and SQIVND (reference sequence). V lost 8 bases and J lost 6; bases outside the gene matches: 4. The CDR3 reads CASAGQGYEKLFF. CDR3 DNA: TGTGCCAGTGCGGGACAGGGTTATGAAAAACTGTTTTTT.

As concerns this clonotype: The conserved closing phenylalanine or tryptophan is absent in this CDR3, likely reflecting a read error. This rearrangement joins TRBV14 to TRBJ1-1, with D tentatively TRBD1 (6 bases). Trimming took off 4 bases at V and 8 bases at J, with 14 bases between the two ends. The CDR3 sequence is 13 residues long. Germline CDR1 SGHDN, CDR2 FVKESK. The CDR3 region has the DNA TGTGCCAGCAGCCCCAGGGTTAGGGGGGAAGCTTTCGTT. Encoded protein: CASSPRVRGEAFV.

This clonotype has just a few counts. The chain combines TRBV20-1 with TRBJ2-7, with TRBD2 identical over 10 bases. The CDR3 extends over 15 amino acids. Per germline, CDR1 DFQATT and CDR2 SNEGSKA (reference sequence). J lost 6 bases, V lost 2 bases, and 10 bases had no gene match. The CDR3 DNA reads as TGCAGTGCTAGACCAAGCGGGAGGGCCTCTTCCGAGCAGTACTTC. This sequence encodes CSARPSGRASSEQYF.

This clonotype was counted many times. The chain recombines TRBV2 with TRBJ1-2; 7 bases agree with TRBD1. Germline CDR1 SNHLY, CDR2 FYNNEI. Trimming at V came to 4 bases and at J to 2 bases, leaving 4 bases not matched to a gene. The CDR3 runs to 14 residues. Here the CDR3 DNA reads TGTGCCAGCAGTGCGCCGGGACAGAACTATGGCTACACCTTC. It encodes CASSAPGQNYGYTF.

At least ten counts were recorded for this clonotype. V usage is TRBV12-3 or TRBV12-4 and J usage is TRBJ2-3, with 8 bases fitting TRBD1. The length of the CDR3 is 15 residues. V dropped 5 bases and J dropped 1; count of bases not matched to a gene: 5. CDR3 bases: TGTGCCAGCAGTAAGGCAGGGGGCGGCACAGATACGCAGTATTTT. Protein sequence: CASSKAGGGTDTQYF.

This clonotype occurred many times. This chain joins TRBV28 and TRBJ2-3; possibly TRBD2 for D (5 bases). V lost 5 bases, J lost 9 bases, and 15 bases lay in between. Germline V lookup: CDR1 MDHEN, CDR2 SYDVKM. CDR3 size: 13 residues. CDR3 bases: TGTGCCAGCAGTATCGTCAGGAGAGGGACGCAGTATTTT. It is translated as CASSIVRRGTQYF.

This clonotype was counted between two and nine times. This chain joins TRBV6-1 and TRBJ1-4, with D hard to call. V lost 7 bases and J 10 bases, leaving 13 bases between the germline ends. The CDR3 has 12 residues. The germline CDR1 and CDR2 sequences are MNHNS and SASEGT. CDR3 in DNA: TGTGCCAGCATTCCCGGGATCGGAAAACTGTTTTTT. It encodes CASIPGIGKLFF.

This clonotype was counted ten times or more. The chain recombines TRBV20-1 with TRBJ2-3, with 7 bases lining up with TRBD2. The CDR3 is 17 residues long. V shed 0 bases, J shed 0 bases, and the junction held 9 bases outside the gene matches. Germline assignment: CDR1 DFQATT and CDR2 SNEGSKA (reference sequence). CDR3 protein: CSARDSRLAVSTDTQYF. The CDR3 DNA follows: TGCAGTGCTAGAGATTCTCGGCTAGCGGTGAGCACAGATACGCAGTATTTT.

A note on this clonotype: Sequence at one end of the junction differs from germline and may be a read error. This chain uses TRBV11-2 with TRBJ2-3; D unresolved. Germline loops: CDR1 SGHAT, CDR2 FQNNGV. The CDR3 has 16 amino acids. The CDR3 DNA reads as TGCGCCAGCAGCCAAGAACACTTCCCTAGCACAGATACGCAGTATTTT. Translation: CASSQEHFPSTDTQYF.

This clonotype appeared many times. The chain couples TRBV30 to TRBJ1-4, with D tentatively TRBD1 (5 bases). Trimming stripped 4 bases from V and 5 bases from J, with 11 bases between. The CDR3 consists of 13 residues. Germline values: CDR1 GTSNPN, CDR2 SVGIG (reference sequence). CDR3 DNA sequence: TGTGCCTGGACCCGACAGCCGAATGAAAAACTGTTTTTT. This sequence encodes CAWTRQPNEKLFF. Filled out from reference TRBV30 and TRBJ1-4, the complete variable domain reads SQTIHQWPATLVQPVGSPLSLECTVEGTSNPNLYWYRQAAGRGLQLLFYSVGIGQISSEVPQNLSASRPQDRQFILSSKKLLLSDSGFYLCAWTRQPNEKLFFGSGTQLSVL.

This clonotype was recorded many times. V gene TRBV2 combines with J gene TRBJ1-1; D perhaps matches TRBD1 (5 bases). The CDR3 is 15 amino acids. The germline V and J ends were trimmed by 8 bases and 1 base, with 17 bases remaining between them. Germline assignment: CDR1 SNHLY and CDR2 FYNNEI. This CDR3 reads CASFYYPQGNTEAFF. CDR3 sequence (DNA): TGTGCCAGCTTCTACTACCCGCAGGGGAACACTGAAGCTTTCTTT.

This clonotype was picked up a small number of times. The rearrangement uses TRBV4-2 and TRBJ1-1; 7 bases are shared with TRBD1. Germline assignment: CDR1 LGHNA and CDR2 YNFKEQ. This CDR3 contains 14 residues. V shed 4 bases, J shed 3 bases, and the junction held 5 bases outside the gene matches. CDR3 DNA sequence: TGTGCCAGCAGCCTATTAACAGGGGACACTGAAGCTTTCTTT. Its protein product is CASSLLTGDTEAFF.

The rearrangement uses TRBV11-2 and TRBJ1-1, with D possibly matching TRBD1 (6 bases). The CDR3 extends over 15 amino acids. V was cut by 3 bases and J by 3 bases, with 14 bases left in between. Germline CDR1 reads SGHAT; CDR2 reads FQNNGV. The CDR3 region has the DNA TGTGCCAGCAGCTTTTGGGACAAGACACACACTGAAGCTTTCTTT. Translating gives CASSFWDKTHTEAFF.

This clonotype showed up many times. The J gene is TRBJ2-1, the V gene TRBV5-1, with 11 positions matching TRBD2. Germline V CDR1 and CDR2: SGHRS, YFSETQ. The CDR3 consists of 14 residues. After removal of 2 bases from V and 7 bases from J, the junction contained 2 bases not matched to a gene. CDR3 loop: CASSLGTSGNEQFF. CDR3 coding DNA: TGCGCCAGCAGCTTAGGGACTAGCGGTAATGAGCAGTTCTTC.

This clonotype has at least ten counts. The CDR3 here is CASSLMGQINTEAFF. The DNA of the CDR3 is TGTGCCAGCAGTTTGATGGGGCAGATAAACACTGAAGCTTTCTTT. The genes are TRBV28 and TRBJ1-1, with D perhaps TRBD1 (5 bases). The CDR3 totals 15 residues. V lost 3 bases and J 2 bases, leaving 13 bases between the germline ends. Germline assignment: CDR1 MDHEN and CDR2 SYDVKM.

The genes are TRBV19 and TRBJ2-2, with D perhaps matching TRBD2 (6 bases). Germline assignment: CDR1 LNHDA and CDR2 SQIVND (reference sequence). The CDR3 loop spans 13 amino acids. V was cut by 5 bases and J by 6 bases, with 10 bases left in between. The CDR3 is CASSLRESGELFF. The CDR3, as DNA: TGTGCCAGTAGTCTCCGGGAGTCCGGGGAGCTGTTTTTT.

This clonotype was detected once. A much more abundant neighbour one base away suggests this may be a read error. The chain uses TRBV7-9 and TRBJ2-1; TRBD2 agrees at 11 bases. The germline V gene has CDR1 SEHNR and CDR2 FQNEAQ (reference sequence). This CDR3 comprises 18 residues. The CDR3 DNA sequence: TGTGCCAGCAGCTTAGGACTAGCGGGAAGGAGCTCCTGCAATGAGCAGTTCTTC. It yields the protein CASSLGLAGRSSCNEQFF.

The CDR3 DNA follows: TGTGCCAGCAGCTTAACCGCAGGGAGCTCAGGTTCACCCCTCCACTTT. This encodes CASSLTAGSSGSPLHF. This chain links TRBV7-3 with TRBJ1-6; maybe TRBD1 (5 bases). The ends were cut back, 0 bases at V and 9 bases at J, with 15 bases in the middle. Germline CDR1 is SGHTA and CDR2 is FQGTGA. This CDR3 spans 16 amino acids.

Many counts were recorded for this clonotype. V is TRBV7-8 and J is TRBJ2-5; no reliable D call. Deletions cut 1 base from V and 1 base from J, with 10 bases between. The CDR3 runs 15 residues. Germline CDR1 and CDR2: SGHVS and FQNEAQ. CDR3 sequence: CASSLGWVFQETQYF. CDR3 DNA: TGTGCCAGCAGCTTAGGATGGGTATTCCAAGAGACCCAGTACTTC.

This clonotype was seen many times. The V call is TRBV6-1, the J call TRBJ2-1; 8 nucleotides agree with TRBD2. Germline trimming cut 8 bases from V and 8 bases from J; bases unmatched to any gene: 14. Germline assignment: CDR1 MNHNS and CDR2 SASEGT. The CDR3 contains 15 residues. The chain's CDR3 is CASRKGVAGRDEQFF. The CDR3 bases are TGTGCCAGCCGAAAAGGGGTAGCGGGGAGGGATGAGCAGTTCTTC.

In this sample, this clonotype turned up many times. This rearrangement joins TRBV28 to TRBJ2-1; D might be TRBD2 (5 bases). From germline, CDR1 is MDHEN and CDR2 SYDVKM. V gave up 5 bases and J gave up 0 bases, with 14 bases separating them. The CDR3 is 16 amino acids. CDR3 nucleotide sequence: TGTGCCAGCAGTCCGCGGGCGCGAGGCTCCTACAATGAGCAGTTCTTC. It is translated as CASSPRARGSYNEQFF.

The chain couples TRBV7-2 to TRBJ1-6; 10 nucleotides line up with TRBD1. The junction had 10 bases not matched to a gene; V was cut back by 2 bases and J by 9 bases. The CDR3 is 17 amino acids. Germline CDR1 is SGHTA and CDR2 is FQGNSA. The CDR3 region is CASSLRPDRGFSSPLHF. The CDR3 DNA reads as TGTGCCAGCAGCTTAAGACCGGACAGGGGGTTCTCTTCACCCCTCCACTTT.

CDR3 DNA sequence: TGTGCCAGCAGTTCCGGGCCAAGACCCGCCCGTGGCTACACCTTC. Protein product: CASSSGPRPARGYTF. The J gene is TRBJ1-2, the V gene TRBV27; D is uncertain. This CDR3 comprises 15 residues. Trimming removed 4 bases at V and 7 bases at J, with 19 bases between. CDR1 is MNHEY, CDR2 SMNVEV, per germline (reference sequence).

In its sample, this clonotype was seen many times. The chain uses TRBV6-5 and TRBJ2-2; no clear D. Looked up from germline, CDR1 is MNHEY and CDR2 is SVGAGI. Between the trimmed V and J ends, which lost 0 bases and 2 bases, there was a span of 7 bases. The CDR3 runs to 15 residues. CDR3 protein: CASSYSAYNTGELFF. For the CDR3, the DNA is TGTGCCAGCAGTTACTCAGCCTATAACACCGGGGAGCTGTTTTTT.

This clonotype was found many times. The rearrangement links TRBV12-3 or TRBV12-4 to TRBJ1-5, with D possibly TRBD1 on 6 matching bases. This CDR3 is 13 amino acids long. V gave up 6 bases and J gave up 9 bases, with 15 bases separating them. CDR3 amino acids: CASSPDSRRPQHF. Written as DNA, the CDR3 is TGTGCCAGCAGCCCGGACAGCCGTCGGCCCCAGCATTTT.

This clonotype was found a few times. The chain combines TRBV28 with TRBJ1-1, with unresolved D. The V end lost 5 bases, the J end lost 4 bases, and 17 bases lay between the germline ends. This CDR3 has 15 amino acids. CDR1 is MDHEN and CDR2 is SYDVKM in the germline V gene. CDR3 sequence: CASSDSRLRGTEAFF. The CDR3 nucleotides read TGTGCCAGCAGTGATTCCCGCCTGCGGGGCACTGAAGCTTTCTTT.

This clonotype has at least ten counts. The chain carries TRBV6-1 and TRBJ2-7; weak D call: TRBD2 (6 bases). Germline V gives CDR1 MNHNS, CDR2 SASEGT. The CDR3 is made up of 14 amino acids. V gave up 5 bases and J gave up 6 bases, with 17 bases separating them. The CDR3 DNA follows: TGTGCCAGCAGTCACCTTTCCGGGACTGCCGAGCAGTACTTC. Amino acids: CASSHLSGTAEQYF.

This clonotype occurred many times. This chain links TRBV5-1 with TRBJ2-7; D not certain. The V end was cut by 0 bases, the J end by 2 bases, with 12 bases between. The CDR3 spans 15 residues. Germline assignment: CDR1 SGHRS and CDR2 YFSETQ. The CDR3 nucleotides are TGCGCCAGCAGCTTGGAATCTACCGTACCCTACGAGCAGTACTTC. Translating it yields CASSLESTVPYEQYF.

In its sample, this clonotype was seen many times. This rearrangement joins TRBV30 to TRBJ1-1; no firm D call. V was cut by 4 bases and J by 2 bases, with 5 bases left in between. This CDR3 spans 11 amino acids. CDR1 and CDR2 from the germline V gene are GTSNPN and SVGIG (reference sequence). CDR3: CAWTVNTEAFF. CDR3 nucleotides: TGTGCCTGGACAGTTAACACTGAAGCTTTCTTT.

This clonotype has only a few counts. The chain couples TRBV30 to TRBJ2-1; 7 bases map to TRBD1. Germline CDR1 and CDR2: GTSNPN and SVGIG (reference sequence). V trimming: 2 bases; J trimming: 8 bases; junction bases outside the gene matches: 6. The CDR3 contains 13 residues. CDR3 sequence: CAWSPTGVDEQFF. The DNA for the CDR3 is TGTGCCTGGAGTCCAACAGGGGTTGATGAGCAGTTCTTC.